Below are 23 T cell receptor beta chains sequenced from a single sample in a study of blood T cell repertoires in COVID-19 (dated by TCRdb to 2020 to 2021). The library came from the immunoSEQ multiplex PCR assay. TCRdb limited this immuneACCESS table to in-frame rearrangements with V and J called. A share of clones is missing; checked studies link under half to unresolved V genes, and the rest is unexplained. The sample table lists approximately 66,000 clones, around 79% of them with a count of one. The ten largest clones add up to around 21% of the sample. The sequencing sample was made of peripheral blood. The receptor set was obtained from a man in his sixties with acute or convalescent COVID-19.

The chain joins TRBV18 to TRBJ1-6; D uncertain. The germline CDR1 and CDR2 sequences are KGHSH and LQKENI. V was clipped by 3 bases and J by 10 bases, with 10 bases between them. The CDR3 consists of 13 residues. The CDR3 protein is CASSPGSRSPLHF. Here the CDR3 DNA reads TGTGCCAGCTCACCGGGTTCCAGGTCACCCCTCCACTTT.

V and J are TRBV6-1 and TRBJ2-1; weak D call: TRBD1 (5 bases). Germline V gives CDR1 MNHNS, CDR2 SASEGT. V was trimmed by 3 bases and J by 6 bases, leaving 9 bases between them. The CDR3 runs to 13 residues. CDR3 region: CASSEGQINEQFF. The CDR3 bases are TGTGCCAGCAGTGAGGGGCAGATCAATGAGCAGTTCTTC.

The rearrangement links TRBV10-3 to TRBJ2-5; 8 nucleotides agree with TRBD1. The CDR3 has 14 residues. V lost 6 bases and J lost 1; bases outside the gene matches: 4. The germline V gene encodes CDR1 ENHRY and CDR2 SYGVKD. The CDR3 region is CAIRAGQGQETQYF. CDR3 bases: TGTGCCATCAGGGCAGGACAGGGCCAAGAGACCCAGTACTTC.

The chain employs TRBV15 and TRBJ1-6; D remains ambiguous. Germline V gene data show CDR1 as LNHNV and CDR2 as YYDKDF (reference sequence). This CDR3 contains 14 residues. The V end lost 1 base, the J end lost 10 bases, and 11 bases lay between the germline ends. In DNA, the CDR3 is TGTGCCACCAGCAGAGCACCGTTTAGATCACCCCTCCACTTT. Translation: CATSRAPFRSPLHF.

The chain links TRBV18 to TRBJ1-6; maybe TRBD1 (6 bases). CDR1 is KGHSH, CDR2 LQKENI, per germline. V lost 0 bases and J lost 9, with 15 bases in between. The CDR3 is 16 amino acids. The DNA for the CDR3 is TGTGCCAGCTCACCACCGGTGGCGGTAGGGGGTTCACCCCTCCACTTT. It encodes CASSPPVAVGGSPLHF.

The chain joins TRBV2 to TRBJ1-1; D is perhaps TRBD1 (5 bases). Trimming took 8 bases from V and 5 from J, leaving 12 bases between them. The CDR3 extends over 12 amino acids. In germline, CDR1 is SNHLY, CDR2 FYNNEI. This chain's CDR3 is CASFQAGTEAFF. CDR3 nucleotides: TGTGCCAGCTTTCAGGCAGGGACTGAAGCTTTCTTT. Full variable domain (missing parts from reference TRBV2 and TRBJ1-1): EPEVTQTPSHQVTQMGQEVILRCVPISNHLYFYWYRQILGQKVEFLVSFYNNEISEKSEIFDDQFSVERPDGSNFTLKIRSTKLEDSAMYFCASFQAGTEAFFGQGTRLTVV.

This chain joins TRBV14 and TRBJ2-7, with 9 nucleotides matching TRBD1. This CDR3 has 15 residues. Germline values: CDR1 SGHDN, CDR2 FVKESK. V trimming: 4 bases; J trimming: 4 bases; junction bases outside the gene matches: 8. The CDR3 loop reads CASSRDRVFFYEQYV. CDR3 DNA: TGTGCCAGCAGCCGGGACAGGGTTTTTTTTTACGAGCAGTACGTC.

The rearrangement links TRBV6-1 to TRBJ2-7; maybe TRBD1 (5 bases). The V gene lost 1 base and the J gene lost 1 base, with 11 bases spanning the gap. From germline, CDR1 is MNHNS and CDR2 SASEGT. The CDR3 is 15 amino acids. The CDR3 nucleotides are TGTGCCAGCAGTGAAGGGGGCGACAGTTCCTACGAGCAGTACTTC. It translates to CASSEGGDSSYEQYF.

This clone was counted between two and nine times. DNA for the CDR3: TGTGCCAGCACACGGGGGGCGTCCTACGAGCAGTACGTC. Its protein is CASTRGASYEQYV. The rearrangement links TRBV27 to TRBJ2-7, with D possibly matching TRBD2 (7 bases). Germline CDR1 and CDR2: MNHEY and SMNVEV (reference sequence). The CDR3 totals 13 residues. The V and J ends lost 7 bases and 1 base respectively, with 11 bases between them.

The genes are TRBV11-3 and TRBJ2-3, with 8 bases that match TRBD1. This CDR3 contains 13 residues. Germline CDR1 and CDR2: SGHNT and YENEEA. The junction had 8 bases not matched to a gene; V was cut back by 0 bases and J by 15 bases. The CDR3, as DNA: TGTGCCAGCAGCTTAGAGCCGGGACAGGCGAAATATTTT. Protein sequence: CASSLEPGQAKYF.

The chain uses TRBV15 and TRBJ2-2; D might be TRBD1 (5 bases). Trimming shortened V by 5 bases and J by 3 bases, and 10 bases separated the two germline ends. The germline gives CDR1 LNHNV, CDR2 YYDKDF (reference sequence). This CDR3 has 14 residues. The CDR3 DNA reads as TGTGCCACCAGCCGAACAGGAGACACCGGGGAGCTGTTTTTT. Residues: CATSRTGDTGELFF. The full variable domain, with the rest looked up from reference TRBV15 and TRBJ2-2, is DAMVIQNPRYQVTQFGKPVTLSCSQTLNHNVMYWYQQKSSQAPKLLFHYYDKDFNNEADTPDNFQSRRPNTSFCFLDIRSPGLGDTAMYLCATSRTGDTGELFFGEGSRLTVL.

The chain has TRBV5-1 and TRBJ1-3; a possible D gene is TRBD1 (6 bases). This CDR3 comprises 14 residues. Germline lookup yields CDR1 SGHRS and CDR2 YFSETQ. V lost 1 base and J lost 3, with 8 bases in between. The CDR3 protein is CASSLNRDGNTIYF. The CDR3 bases are TGCGCCAGCAGCTTGAACAGGGATGGAAACACCATATATTTT.

This clone has just one count. The chain employs TRBV7-3 and TRBJ1-1; D remains unclear. There are 13 residues in the CDR3. V was cut by 2 bases and J by 7 bases, with 11 bases left in between. CDR1 is SGHTA, CDR2 FQGTGA, per germline. DNA of the CDR3: TGTGCCAGCAGCTTAGCCGGTGGTCATGAAGCTTTCTTT. Translation: CASSLAGGHEAFF.

This chain connects TRBV4-1 to TRBJ2-1, with 11 positions matching TRBD2. CDR1 is MGHRA and CDR2 is YSYEKL in the germline V gene. The trim removed 5 bases at V and 5 bases at J, leaving 5 bases unmatched. This CDR3 has 15 residues. The CDR3 loop reads CASSKGLAADNEQFF. As DNA, the CDR3 is TGCGCCAGCAGCAAGGGACTAGCGGCGGACAATGAGCAGTTCTTC.

This chain joins TRBV7-3 and TRBJ2-1; no definite D call. Germline lookup yields CDR1 SGHTA and CDR2 FQGTGA. The CDR3 consists of 13 residues. V lost 5 bases to trimming and J lost 9 bases, with 14 bases between them. The CDR3 sequence: CASSRNPSGEQFF. CDR3 DNA sequence: TGTGCCAGCAGCCGGAACCCCTCGGGTGAGCAGTTCTTC.

V and J are TRBV5-4 and TRBJ2-1, with 8 positions matching TRBD2. Losses at the gene ends were 2 bases for V and 0 bases for J; bases not matched to a gene: 1. Germline V gene sequence: CDR1 SGHNT, CDR2 YYREEE (reference sequence). The CDR3 has 15 amino acids. The DNA for the CDR3 is TGTGCCAGCAGCTTCGGGGGGGGCTCCTACAATGAGCAGTTCTTC. It is translated as CASSFGGGSYNEQFF.

The V call is TRBV30, the J call TRBJ2-7; tentative D call: TRBD2 (6 bases). V lost 5 bases and J lost 7, with 18 bases in between. Germline CDR1 GTSNPN, CDR2 SVGIG (reference sequence). This CDR3 spans 13 amino acids. CDR3 nucleotide sequence: TGTGCCTGGGCCTTCCCCGGGAGAGGTGAGCAGTACTTC. Amino acids: CAWAFPGRGEQYF.

This clone was picked up a small number of times. The chain couples TRBV4-2 to TRBJ2-5; 8 bases fit TRBD1. V lost 0 bases, J lost 2 bases, and 5 bases stayed unmatched. The germline V gene encodes CDR1 LGHNA and CDR2 YNFKEQ. This CDR3 is 16 amino acids long. CDR3 in amino acids: CASSQDRGTGQETQYF. The CDR3 DNA reads as TGTGCCAGCAGCCAAGATCGGGGGACAGGACAAGAGACCCAGTACTTC.

The gene calls are TRBV7-3 and TRBJ2-7; 11 nucleotides agree with TRBD1. The CDR3 has 15 amino acids. The V and J ends lost 5 bases and 3 bases, in that order; junction bases with no gene match: 6. In germline, CDR1 is SGHTA, CDR2 FQGTGA. CDR3 nucleotides: TGTGCCAGCAGCGCCCAGGGGACAGGGGGCTACGAGCAGTACTTC. It translates to CASSAQGTGGYEQYF.

The rearrangement uses TRBV20-1 and TRBJ2-1; unclear D gene. The V end was cut by 3 bases, the J end by 10 bases, with 13 bases between. Looked up from germline, CDR1 is DFQATT and CDR2 is SNEGSKA (reference sequence). The CDR3 consists of 12 residues. The CDR3 bases are TGCAGTGCTAGTTTGCAGGTCGGCGAGCAGTTCTTC. Protein: CSASLQVGEQFF.

The chain carries TRBV30 and TRBJ1-1; maybe TRBD1 (6 bases). The V and J ends lost 0 bases and 2 bases respectively, with 16 bases between them. Germline loops: CDR1 GTSNPN, CDR2 SVGIG (reference sequence). The CDR3 is 16 amino acids. CDR3 DNA sequence: TGTGCCTGGAGTGTCCGGACAGCGGAGCCTAACACTGAAGCTTTCTTT. The encoded protein is CAWSVRTAEPNTEAFF.

This sequence joins TRBV9 and TRBJ2-5; TRBD2 aligns across 8 bases. V gave up 0 bases and J gave up 7 bases; unmatched junction bases: 8. The CDR3 extends over 15 amino acids. Germline CDR1 reads SGDLS; CDR2 reads YYNGEE. The CDR3 DNA sequence: TGTGCCAGCAGCGTAGACCGGGGGGGGCCTGCGACCCAGTACTTC. Protein sequence: CASSVDRGGPATQYF.

V usage is TRBV4-1 and J usage is TRBJ2-1, with 8 bases identical to TRBD2. From germline, CDR1 is MGHRA and CDR2 YSYEKL. CDR3 length: 14 residues. The trim removed 8 bases at V and 0 bases at J, leaving 3 bases unmatched. As DNA, the CDR3 is TGCGCCAGCTCGGGAGGGGGCTCCTACAATGAGCAGTTCTTC. Translation gives CASSGGGSYNEQFF.